This is a list of T cell receptor beta chains from one sample in a study of OX40 agonist ivuxolimab in advanced cancers. TCRdb's copy holds only in-frame clones and misses some; the assay was immunoSEQ multiplex PCR. The profile shows roughly 46,000 clones, 87% of them singletons. The sample consisted of CD4+ or CD8+ T cells sorted from blood, taken in a trial of the OX40 agonist ivuxolimab. The receptors stem from an adult with an advanced solid tumor such as melanoma, head and neck, liver or kidney cancer. The conserved cysteine and the conserved F or W are not part of the CDR3 here. The order of the fields is D gene, V gene, CDR3 protein. A D gene is named only where the DNA matches it firmly.

NA | TRBV15 | ATSRGGGKPSYEQY
TRBD2 | TRBV10-1 | ASSESGTSGSSWKETQY
NA | TRBV19 | ASSITVTPGNTIY
NA | TRBV6-5 | ASSDTTTGYEQY
NA | TRBV19 | ASSGGHPYEQY
TRBD1 | TRBV19 | ASRQNRGADTQY
NA | TRBV7-8 | ASSLSAHSYEQY
NA | TRBV28 | ASSSGKQF
NA | TRBV19 | ASSITNSYEQY
NA | TRBV5-5 | ASGPRDPRAYEQY
NA | TRBV20-1 | SAKYNEQF
TRBD1 | TRBV27 | ASRSTGGTGQPQH
NA | TRBV5-4 | ASSINRDTEQF
NA | TRBV7-2 | ASSLYLRTSYEQY